The 8 T cell receptor beta chains given below trace back to one sample, sequenced in a study of shared clonotypes between healthy human individuals. Sequencing was performed with immunoSEQ multiplex PCR; in TCRdb, only in-frame clones are kept and a portion is missing. The table records roughly 2.2 million clones, more than 80% of them present only once. The material sequenced was naive CD4+ T cells from PBMCs. Described subset: CD45RA+ positively selected. The source is a man aged 18 to 30 in good health. Some clones in this sample may be carry-over from other donors' samples.

Worth noting for this clone: An end of the junction does not agree with germline; a read error may underlie this. This chain links TRBV28 with TRBJ2-5; the match to TRBD2 covers 12 bases. The CDR3 has 15 amino acids. Germline V gene data show CDR1 as MDHEN and CDR2 as SYDVKM. The CDR3 DNA reads TGTGCCAGCCGTTTGACTAGCGGGAGAATTGAGACCCAGTACTTC. Its protein product is CASRLTSGRIETQYF.

This clone was detected only once. The chain employs TRBV28 and TRBJ2-7, with 9 positions matching TRBD2. The CDR3 totals 16 residues. The V segment lost 6 bases and the J segment 3 bases; nucleotides outside the gene matches: 12. Germline V CDR1 and CDR2: MDHEN, SYDVKM. CDR3 nucleotide sequence: TGTGCCAGCAGCCCCCTCAGGCAAGCGGGAGGCTACGAGCAGTACTTC. Encoded protein: CASSPLRQAGGYEQYF. Combining the CDR3 with reference TRBV28 and TRBJ2-7 gives the whole variable domain DVKVTQSSRYLVKRTGEKVFLECVQDMDHENMFWYRQDPGLGLRLIYFSYDVKMKEKGDIPEGYSVSREKKERFSLILESASTNQTSMYLCASSPLRQAGGYEQYFGPGTRLTVT.

This clone was detected only once. This CDR3 reads CATRIDSTDTQYF. The CDR3 region has the DNA TGTGCCACCAGGATAGACAGCACAGATACGCAGTATTTT. The chain combines TRBV15 with TRBJ2-3; D is unclear. The CDR3 has 13 residues. Germline CDR1 LNHNV, CDR2 YYDKDF (reference sequence). Trimming left V 6 bases short and J 0 bases short, with 7 bases between.

The chain combines TRBV2 with TRBJ2-1; D possibly uses TRBD1 or TRBD2 (5 bases each). The CDR3 sequence is 14 residues long. V was clipped by 10 bases and J by 4 bases, with 17 bases between them. Germline CDR1 SNHLY, CDR2 FYNNEI. The CDR3, as DNA: TGTGCCACCAAGGGACCTTTGGTTTACAATGAGCAGTTCTTC. It encodes CATKGPLVYNEQFF.

Notes on this clone: This CDR3 is also generated by other DNA sequences in the sample. The chain is built from TRBV18 and TRBJ2-2; TRBD1 matches 8 bases. Trimming took 1 base from V and 2 from J; bases not matched to a gene: 3. The CDR3 covers 16 residues. Looked up from germline, CDR1 is KGHSH and CDR2 is LQKENI. The CDR3 DNA is TGTGCCAGCTCACCACAAGGACAGGGCAACACCGGGGAGCTGTTTTTT. It translates to CASSPQGQGNTGELFF. The full variable domain, in which reference TRBV18 and TRBJ2-2 provide the parts outside the CDR3, is NAGVMQNPRHLVRRRGQEARLRCSPMKGHSHVYWYRQLPEEGLKFMVYLQKENIIDESGMPKERFSAEFPKEGPSILRIQQVVRGDSAAYFCASSPQGQGNTGELFFGEGSRLTVL.

The V call is TRBV7-2, the J call TRBJ2-7, with TRBD1 as a possible D gene (6 bases). The V gene lost 1 base and the J gene lost 5 bases, with 15 bases spanning the gap. Looked up from germline, CDR1 is SGHTA and CDR2 is FQGNSA. CDR3 size: 15 residues. CDR3 protein: CASSLVGRGGHEQYF. The CDR3, as DNA: TGTGCCAGCAGCTTAGTAGGCAGGGGTGGCCACGAGCAGTACTTC.

This rearrangement joins TRBV6-1 to TRBJ2-5, with TRBD1 matching 9 bases. Trimming took 4 bases from V and 4 from J; bases not matched to a gene: 13. The CDR3 is 17 amino acids. Germline-derived CDR1 and CDR2 are MNHNS and SASEGT. CDR3 sequence reads: CASSARRGTGKIETQYF. Written as DNA, the CDR3 is TGTGCCAGCAGTGCCCGGAGAGGGACAGGGAAAATAGAGACCCAGTACTTC.

The chain has TRBV7-8 and TRBJ2-5; 7 positions match TRBD1. The CDR3 runs 16 residues. V lost 1 base and J lost 6; bases outside the gene matches: 11. Germline V gives CDR1 SGHVS, CDR2 FQNEAQ. The CDR3 region is CASSLGEGARVQTQYF. CDR3 nucleotide sequence: TGTGCCAGCAGCTTAGGAGAGGGGGCTCGAGTACAGACCCAGTACTTC. Drawing the rest from reference TRBV7-8 and TRBJ2-5, the complete variable domain is GAGVSQSPRYKVAKRGQDVALRCDPISGHVSLFWYQQALGQGPEFLTYFQNEAQLDKSGLPSDRFFAERPEGSVSTLKIQRTQQEDSAVYLCASSLGEGARVQTQYFGPGTRLLVL.